Following are 14 T cell receptor beta chains from one sample sequenced in a study of cytomegalovirus exposure and HLA in healthy donors. Vbeta (60) and Jbeta (13) primers were used in the PCR. Generated by immunoSEQ multiplex PCR, the TCRdb table keeps only in-frame clones and is missing some. The sample has approximately 160,000 clones; roughly 79% are singletons. The specimen sequenced was PBMCs. Receptor source: a woman aged 40 to 55 in good health and CMV-seronegative.

The chain links TRBV9 to TRBJ1-1; D possibly corresponds to TRBD1 (5 bases). CDR3 length equals 16 residues. Per the germline V gene, CDR1 is SGDLS and CDR2 is YYNGEE. Trimming removed 2 bases from V and 4 bases from J, with 18 bases in between. The CDR3 sequence is CASSVGTLLGGTEAFF. The CDR3, as DNA: TGTGCCAGCAGCGTTGGGACCCTCCTGGGGGGCACTGAAGCTTTCTTT.

This chain links TRBV18 with TRBJ2-7; 9 nucleotides align to TRBD2. Germline V CDR1 and CDR2: KGHSH, LQKENI. The V gene end was trimmed by 1 base and the J gene end by 3 bases; junction bases not matched to a gene: 7. The CDR3 extends over 16 amino acids. The DNA for the CDR3 is TGTGCCAGCTCACCACAGGCTAGCGGGAACTTCTACGAGCAGTACTTC. Amino acids: CASSPQASGNFYEQYF.

The chain is built from TRBV2 and TRBJ1-1; the match to TRBD1 covers 7 bases. Per the germline V gene, CDR1 is SNHLY and CDR2 is FYNNEI. V dropped 6 bases and J dropped 0; count of bases not matched to a gene: 7. The CDR3 totals 15 residues. This CDR3 reads CASSAAGQMNTEAFF. CDR3 nucleotides: TGTGCCAGCAGCGCCGCGGGACAGATGAACACTGAAGCTTTCTTT.

This chain links TRBV2 with TRBJ2-1; D gene uncertain. The germline CDR1 and CDR2 sequences are SNHLY and FYNNEI. Trimming removed 10 bases at V and 0 bases at J, with 7 bases between. There are 12 residues in the CDR3. The CDR3 here is CATLSSYNEQFF. CDR3 DNA: TGTGCCACCCTCAGCTCCTACAATGAGCAGTTCTTC.

In its sample, this clone was seen a few times. The V gene is TRBV6-5, the J gene TRBJ2-7; 8 nucleotides align to TRBD1. Looked up from germline, CDR1 is MNHEY and CDR2 is SVGAGI. The CDR3 runs to 12 residues. The V gene end was trimmed by 8 bases and the J gene end by 6 bases; junction bases not matched to a gene: 6. The CDR3 region is CASARTGTEQYF. The DNA of the CDR3 is TGTGCCAGCGCCAGGACAGGGACCGAGCAGTACTTC.

CDR3 amino acids: CASSLYPGGNTEAFF. In DNA, the CDR3 is TGTGCCAGCAGCTTGTACCCAGGAGGGAACACTGAAGCTTTCTTT. The rearrangement uses TRBV5-6 and TRBJ1-1; D gene unclear. Trimming stripped 1 base from V and 1 base from J, with 11 bases between. The CDR3 sequence is 15 residues long. CDR1 is SGHDT and CDR2 is YYEEEE in the germline V gene.

Here the CDR3 reads CASSPQPGVDNEQFF. DNA of the CDR3: TGCGCCAGCAGCCCCCAGCCGGGAGTCGACAATGAGCAGTTCTTC. The gene calls are TRBV5-1 and TRBJ2-1; TRBD2 might be the D (6 bases). In germline, CDR1 is SGHRS, CDR2 YFSETQ. Trimming took off 4 bases at V and 5 bases at J, with 16 bases between the two ends. The CDR3 covers 15 residues.

The chain's CDR3 is CASSLGPRTGNTIYF. For the CDR3, the DNA is TGTGCCAGCAGCTTGGGGCCCAGAACTGGAAACACCATATATTTT. The rearrangement links TRBV5-6 to TRBJ1-3; no clear D gene. V was shortened by 0 bases and J by 2 bases, with 9 bases between the two germline ends. Germline assignment: CDR1 SGHDT and CDR2 YYEEEE. CDR3 size: 15 residues.

This clone was seen more than once but under ten times. Distinct nucleotide sequences in the sample also encode this CDR3. The rearrangement uses TRBV29-1 and TRBJ2-2, with 7 nucleotides matching TRBD2. V lost 4 bases and J lost 1; bases outside the gene matches: 0. The germline CDR1 and CDR2 sequences are SQVTM and ANQGSEA. This CDR3 spans 13 amino acids. CDR3 coding DNA: TGCAGCGTTGGGGGGGGGAACACCGGGGAGCTGTTTTTT. This codes for CSVGGGNTGELFF.

The chain links TRBV6-5 to TRBJ1-6; perhaps TRBD1 as D (5 bases). With 6 bases removed from V and 9 bases from J, the gap between germline ends came to 15 bases. The germline V gene encodes CDR1 MNHEY and CDR2 SVGAGI. The CDR3 consists of 14 residues. The CDR3 is CASRLDVGGSPLHF. As DNA, the CDR3 is TGTGCCAGCAGATTGGACGTGGGGGGTTCACCCCTCCACTTT.

This clone occurred a few times. The V and J genes are TRBV6-6 and TRBJ1-1, with D perhaps matching TRBD1 (5 bases). V dropped 4 bases and J dropped 11 bases, with 17 bases sitting between them. CDR3 size: 13 residues. Germline CDR1 and CDR2: MNHNY and SVGAGI (reference sequence). The CDR3 sequence: CASSLKDTTWAFF. The DNA of the CDR3 is TGTGCCAGCAGTTTAAAGGACACAACGTGGGCTTTCTTT.

The chain employs TRBV2 and TRBJ2-7; TRBD2 is a possible D gene (6 bases). The V gene's germline CDR1 is SNHLY and CDR2 FYNNEI. CDR3 length equals 16 residues. The V end lost 4 bases, the J end lost 6 bases, and 22 bases lay between the germline ends. CDR3 DNA: TGTGCCAGCAGTGGTAGGGCGGGGCGAGTAGCCCCCGAGCAGTACTTC. This translates into CASSGRAGRVAPEQYF.

J is TRBJ1-1 and V is TRBV27, with 8 nucleotides matching TRBD1. The CDR3 covers 16 residues. Germline CDR1 and CDR2: MNHEY and SMNVEV (reference sequence). V shed 7 bases and J 5 bases; nucleotides not matched to a gene: 15. The CDR3 coding sequence is TGTGCCAGCAAGGGAGGTGGACAGGGAAGTTGGACTGAAGCTTTCTTT. It encodes CASKGGGQGSWTEAFF.

This clone was seen more than once but under ten times. V usage is TRBV7-9 and J usage is TRBJ1-5; D may be TRBD1 (5 bases). Between the trimmed V and J ends, which lost 5 bases and 9 bases, there was a span of 8 bases. This CDR3 comprises 11 residues. In germline, CDR1 is SEHNR, CDR2 FQNEAQ (reference sequence). CDR3 in amino acids: CASSPGGPQHF. As DNA, the CDR3 is TGTGCCAGCAGCCCCGGGGGGCCCCAGCATTTT.